The clone carrying this TCR beta chain has just one count. Its target is not known. From germline, CDR1 is ENHRY and CDR2 SYGVKD. The CDR3 runs 14 residues. J was trimmed by 8 bases and V by 4 bases; bases with no gene match: 10. This sample was taken from a study of graft-versus-host responses after intestinal transplantation. About the study: Multivisceral, liver-intestinal, or isolated intestinal grafts went to recipients. Following induction with anti-thymocyte globulin, all recipients were given tacrolimus and steroids for roughly three years. Findings and caveats of the study: Patients with graft-donor T cell macrochimerism had high graft-versus-host to host-versus-graft clonal ratios in allografts.

The data were produced by immunoSEQ multiplex PCR, yet TCRdb's version contains in-frame clones alone and is incomplete. The table has more than 95,000 clones, about 88% seen once; the top ten hold about 0.9%. The TCR was taken from a human donor who received an intestinal transplant. The chain links TRBV10-3 to TRBJ1-2; 7 bases line up with TRBD1. Material: unstimulated CD4+ T cells sorted from spleen or lymph node cells, obtained before intestinal transplant. CDR3 nucleotide sequence: TGTGCCATCAGTGGAGAGGGGGCGAAGCGAGGCTACACCTTC. Its protein product is CAISGEGAKRGYTF.